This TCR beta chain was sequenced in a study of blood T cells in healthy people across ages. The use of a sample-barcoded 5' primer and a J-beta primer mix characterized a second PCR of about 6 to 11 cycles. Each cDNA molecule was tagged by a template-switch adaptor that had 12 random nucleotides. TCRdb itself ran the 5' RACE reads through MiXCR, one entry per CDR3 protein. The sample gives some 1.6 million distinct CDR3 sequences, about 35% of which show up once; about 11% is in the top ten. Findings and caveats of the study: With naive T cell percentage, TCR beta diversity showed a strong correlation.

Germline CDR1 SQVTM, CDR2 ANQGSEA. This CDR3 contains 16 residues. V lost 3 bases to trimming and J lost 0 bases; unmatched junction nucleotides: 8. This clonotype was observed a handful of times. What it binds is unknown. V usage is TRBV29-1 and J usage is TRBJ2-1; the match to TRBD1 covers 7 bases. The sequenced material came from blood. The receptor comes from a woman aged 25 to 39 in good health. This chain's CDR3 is CSVDGQDRASYNEQFF. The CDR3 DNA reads TGCAGCGTTGATGGGCAAGACAGGGCCTCCTACAATGAGCAGTTCTTC.